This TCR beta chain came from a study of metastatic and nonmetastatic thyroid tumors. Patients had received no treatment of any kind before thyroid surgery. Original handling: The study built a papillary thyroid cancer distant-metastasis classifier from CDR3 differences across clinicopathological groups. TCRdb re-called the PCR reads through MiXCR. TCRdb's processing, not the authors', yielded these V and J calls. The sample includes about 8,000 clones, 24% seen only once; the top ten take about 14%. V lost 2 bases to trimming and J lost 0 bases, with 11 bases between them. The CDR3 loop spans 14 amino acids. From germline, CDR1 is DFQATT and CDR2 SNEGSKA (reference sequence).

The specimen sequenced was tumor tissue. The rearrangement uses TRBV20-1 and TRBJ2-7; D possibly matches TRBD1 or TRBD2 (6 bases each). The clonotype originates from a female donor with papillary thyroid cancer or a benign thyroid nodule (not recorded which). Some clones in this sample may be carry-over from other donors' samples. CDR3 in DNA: TGCAGTGCTAGAAGGGGGGATAGCTCCTACGAGCAGTACTTC. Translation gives CSARRGDSSYEQYF.